Presented here are 27 T cell receptor beta chains from one specimen sequenced in a study of blood T cell repertoires in COVID-19. The assay was immunoSEQ multiplex PCR, and TCRdb's table has in-frame clones only and misses some. This sample has under 200,000 clones; almost 85% occur once, and the top ten carry 11% to 15%. The sample consisted of peripheral blood. All receptors derive from a man in his late teens or twenties with active or convalescent COVID-19.

This clone showed up just a few times. The rearrangement joins TRBV5-1 to TRBJ2-2; 7 bases agree with TRBD1. The germline CDR1 and CDR2 sequences are SGHRS and YFSETQ. The CDR3 is made up of 15 amino acids. J gave up 3 bases and V 4 bases, and 6 bases lay outside the gene matches. Here the CDR3 reads CASSPGTAYTGELFF. CDR3 nucleotides: TGCGCCAGCAGCCCCGGGACAGCATACACCGGGGAGCTGTTTTTT.

The rearrangement links TRBV14 to TRBJ2-3, with TRBD2 matching 7 bases. The ends lost 3 bases at V and 2 bases at J; junction bases unmatched: 14. The CDR3 is 18 residues long. Germline loops: CDR1 SGHDN, CDR2 FVKESK. In DNA, the CDR3 is TGTGCCAGCAGCCACCTCCGGGGTGGAGCGGGGCTCACAGATACGCAGTATTTT. Translated: CASSHLRGGAGLTDTQYF. The complete variable domain, with remaining parts taken from reference TRBV14 and TRBJ2-3, reads EAGVTQFPSHSVIEKGQTVTLRCDPISGHDNLYWYRRVMGKEIKFLLHFVKESKQDESGMPNNRFLAERTGGTYSTLKVQPAELEDSGVYFCASSHLRGGAGLTDTQYFGPGTRLTVL.

The CDR3 sequence is CASSTVSYNEQFF. CDR3 in DNA: TGTGCCAGTAGTACGGTCTCCTACAATGAGCAGTTCTTC. The chain employs TRBV19 and TRBJ2-1; no reliable D call. In germline, CDR1 is LNHDA, CDR2 SQIVND (reference sequence). Trimming took 4 bases from V and 0 from J, leaving 4 bases between them. This CDR3 has 13 amino acids.

The CDR3 sequence: CASSPPGGKQETQYF. The CDR3 region has the DNA TGTGCCAGCAGCCCCCCGGGGGGGAAACAAGAGACCCAGTACTTC. The gene calls are TRBV7-9 and TRBJ2-5; TRBD2 aligns across 8 bases. The CDR3 has 15 amino acids. CDR1 SEHNR and CDR2 FQNEAQ come from the germline V gene (reference sequence). The V segment lost 5 bases and the J segment 2 bases; nucleotides outside the gene matches: 7.

The chain links TRBV6-5 to TRBJ2-1; TRBD2 is a possible D gene (6 bases). The CDR3 consists of 15 residues. Deletions cut 0 bases from V and 0 bases from J, with 6 bases between. CDR1 and CDR2 from the germline V gene are MNHEY and SVGAGI. This CDR3 is CASSYSTSSYNEQFF. CDR3 sequence (DNA): TGTGCCAGCAGTTACTCGACTAGCTCCTACAATGAGCAGTTCTTC.

The V and J genes are TRBV5-4 and TRBJ2-5, with TRBD1 matching 8 bases. The V gene end was trimmed by 4 bases and the J gene end by 5 bases; junction bases not matched to a gene: 10. In germline, CDR1 is SGHNT, CDR2 YYREEE (reference sequence). CDR3 length: 15 amino acids. The CDR3, as DNA: TGTGCCAGCAGCCCCCGGACAGGGAGAGTGGAGACCCAGTACTTC. This sequence encodes CASSPRTGRVETQYF.

This clone has only one observation. The V call is TRBV5-4, the J call TRBJ1-6; a possible D gene is TRBD1 (6 bases). The germline CDR1 and CDR2 sequences are SGHNT and YYREEE (reference sequence). The CDR3 sequence is 11 residues long. V dropped 2 bases and J dropped 14 bases, with 8 bases sitting between them. The CDR3 loop is CASSFQGTLHF. The CDR3 coding sequence is TGTGCCAGCAGCTTTCAGGGGACCCTCCACTTT.

This clone was found once. The CDR3 bases are TGTGCCAGCAGCCCAATCTCCGGACTCCCCTACAATGAGCAGTTCTTC. It encodes CASSPISGLPYNEQFF. The gene calls are TRBV3-1 (or the pseudogene TRBV3-2) and TRBJ2-1; tentative D call: TRBD2 (5 bases). Per germline, CDR1 LGHDT and CDR2 YNNKEL (reference sequence). The CDR3 has 16 amino acids. Trimming shortened V by 4 bases and J by 2 bases, and 15 bases separated the two germline ends.

The table lists this clone with a count of one. This chain joins TRBV5-4 and TRBJ1-1; D is possibly TRBD1 (6 bases). Per the germline V gene, CDR1 is SGHNT and CDR2 is YYREEE (reference sequence). The germline V and J ends were trimmed by 9 bases and 0 bases, with 12 bases remaining between them. The CDR3 is 13 residues long. DNA of the CDR3: TGTGCCACCAAGGACAGTTTGAACACTGAAGCTTTCTTT. This sequence encodes CATKDSLNTEAFF.

The chain couples TRBV7-9 to TRBJ2-5; 14 bases align to TRBD2. V trimming: 5 bases; J trimming: 5 bases; junction bases outside the gene matches: 10. Germline V lookup: CDR1 SEHNR, CDR2 FQNEAQ (reference sequence). This CDR3 has 17 amino acids. The CDR3 loop is CASSPRGTSGSWETQYF. CDR3 nucleotides: TGTGCCAGCAGCCCACGCGGGACTAGCGGGAGCTGGGAGACCCAGTACTTC.

This chain's CDR3 is CSVEPGQGGYEQYF. The CDR3 DNA reads TGCAGCGTTGAACCGGGACAGGGTGGGTACGAGCAGTACTTC. This sequence joins TRBV29-1 and TRBJ2-7, with TRBD1 matching over 9 bases. The trim removed 2 bases at V and 4 bases at J, leaving 6 bases unmatched. The CDR3 is 14 amino acids. The V gene's germline CDR1 is SQVTM and CDR2 ANQGSEA.

V usage is TRBV27 and J usage is TRBJ2-7; unclear D gene. Per germline, CDR1 MNHEY and CDR2 SMNVEV (reference sequence). Deletions cut 5 bases from V and 6 bases from J, with 8 bases between. The CDR3 contains 11 residues. The CDR3 sequence is CASSLYGEQYF. The CDR3 DNA reads TGTGCCAGCAGTCTCTATGGCGAGCAGTACTTC.

This clone was picked up a small number of times. The chain links TRBV2 to TRBJ1-2, with a possible D match to TRBD1 (5 bases). The V gene's germline CDR1 is SNHLY and CDR2 FYNNEI. The CDR3 consists of 12 residues. V was trimmed by 7 bases and J by 8 bases, leaving 14 bases between them. The CDR3 bases are TGTGCCAGCATGGAGGGGTTTGGGGGCTACACCTTC. The encoded protein is CASMEGFGGYTF.

This chain links TRBV6-5 with TRBJ2-7; tentatively, D is TRBD1 (5 bases). V was shortened by 2 bases and J by 3 bases, with 11 bases between the two germline ends. Looked up from germline, CDR1 is MNHEY and CDR2 is SVGAGI. CDR3 length equals 14 residues. Here the CDR3 reads CASSYGDRIYEQYF. The DNA of the CDR3 is TGTGCCAGCAGTTACGGCGACAGAATCTACGAGCAGTACTTC.

The genes are TRBV28 and TRBJ2-7, with 10 bases aligning to TRBD2. V trimming: 6 bases; J trimming: 5 bases; junction bases outside the gene matches: 16. There are 17 residues in the CDR3. The germline V gene encodes CDR1 MDHEN and CDR2 SYDVKM. CDR3 amino acids: CASRIGGKLAGANEQYF. In DNA, the CDR3 is TGTGCCAGCAGGATCGGAGGGAAGCTAGCGGGAGCAAACGAGCAGTACTTC.

The chain carries TRBV27 and TRBJ2-1; 14 bases match TRBD2. Germline CDR1 is MNHEY and CDR2 is SMNVEV (reference sequence). Trimming took 4 bases from V and 7 from J; bases not matched to a gene: 12. The length of the CDR3 is 18 residues. The CDR3 DNA sequence: TGTGCCAGCAGTTCCCCTAGTGGGACTAGCGGGAGATTGAATGAGCAGTTCTTC. It yields the protein CASSSPSGTSGRLNEQFF.

There are a few counts of this clone. The rearrangement links TRBV2 to TRBJ2-4; TRBD1 aligns across 10 bases. V was clipped by 5 bases and J by 7 bases; unmatched bases: 8. Germline V CDR1 and CDR2: SNHLY, FYNNEI. This CDR3 has 15 residues. The CDR3 loop is CASSQDVTGGNIQYF. In DNA form, the CDR3 reads TGTGCCAGCAGTCAGGATGTGACAGGGGGCAACATTCAGTACTTC.

The chain recombines TRBV19 with TRBJ1-5; D gene unclear. This CDR3 contains 13 residues. CDR1 and CDR2 from the germline V gene are LNHDA and SQIVND (reference sequence). Trimming stripped 6 bases from V and 5 bases from J, with 11 bases between. The CDR3 here is CASSTLIDQPQHF. For the CDR3, the DNA is TGTGCCAGTAGCACCCTAATCGATCAGCCCCAGCATTTT.

The genes are TRBV6-6 and TRBJ2-5; 13 nucleotides align to TRBD2. The CDR3 runs 16 residues. Germline V gene data show CDR1 as MNHNY and CDR2 as SVGAGI (reference sequence). The junction had 5 bases not matched to a gene; V was cut back by 5 bases and J by 2 bases. The CDR3 coding sequence is TGTGCCAGCAGTCTCGGACTAGCGGGGGTTCAAGAGACCCAGTACTTC. It translates to CASSLGLAGVQETQYF.

The gene calls are TRBV28 and TRBJ2-6; D is possibly TRBD2 (6 bases). This CDR3 comprises 17 residues. From germline, CDR1 is MDHEN and CDR2 SYDVKM. V was clipped by 6 bases and J by 0 bases, with 15 bases between them. CDR3 region: CASSLRGLFSGANVLTF. In nucleotides, the CDR3 is TGTGCCAGCAGCCTAAGGGGACTGTTCTCTGGGGCCAACGTCCTGACTTTC.

The chain joins TRBV10-2 to TRBJ2-3, with D possibly being TRBD2 (6 bases). Trimming removed 7 bases from V and 2 bases from J, with 19 bases in between. The CDR3 totals 16 residues. Germline V gene data show CDR1 as WSHSY and CDR2 as SAAADI. Here the CDR3 DNA reads TGCGCCAGCATTACAACGCCGGGACTTACCACAGATACGCAGTATTTT. Translated, it gives CASITTPGLTTDTQYF.

The J gene is TRBJ2-1, the V gene TRBV5-3; possible D gene TRBD2, 6 bases. TRBV5-3 is filed as an ORF, its function uncertain. The length of the CDR3 is 17 residues. The V and J ends lost 4 bases and 5 bases respectively, with 22 bases between them. CDR3 DNA: TGTGCCAGAAGCGCCTGTAGGGGCGGGACCATACACAATGAGCAGTTCTTC. This gives the protein CARSACRGGTIHNEQFF.

This clone occurred a few times. The rearrangement joins TRBV21-1 to TRBJ2-1; the table gives TRBD2 as D, unverified against the DNA. TRBV21-1 is a listed pseudogene. This CDR3 spans 14 amino acids. The CDR3 nucleotides are TGTGCCAGAGAAGCGGGAGGGACCTACAATGAGCAGTTCTTC. Amino acid sequence: CAREAGGTYNEQFF.

This clone was detected once. This chain connects TRBV12-3 or TRBV12-4 to TRBJ1-2; D is ambiguous. V was pared by 2 bases and J by 2 bases, with 6 bases between. The CDR3 extends over 13 amino acids. The CDR3 nucleotides read TGTGCCAGCAGTTTAACGGAGAACTATGGCTACACCTTC. Its protein product is CASSLTENYGYTF.

The CDR3 coding sequence is TGTGCCAGCAGCTTCCTAGATCGTCTGAACACTGAAGCTTTCTTT. The encoded protein is CASSFLDRLNTEAFF. This rearrangement joins TRBV5-6 to TRBJ1-1; D not resolved. This CDR3 region has 15 residues. The germline V gene has CDR1 SGHDT and CDR2 YYEEEE. V was pared by 2 bases and J by 0 bases, with 11 bases between.

The CDR3 region has the DNA TGCGCCAGCAGCTTGGACAGTACTTCTGGAAACACCATATATTTT. It is translated as CASSLDSTSGNTIYF. The chain links TRBV5-1 to TRBJ1-3, with D uncertain. Germline V gene lookup returns CDR1 SGHRS and CDR2 YFSETQ. The CDR3 runs 15 residues. Trimming cost V 0 bases and J 1 base, with 8 bases left between them.

This sequence joins TRBV29-1 and TRBJ2-5, with 7 bases lining up with TRBD1. Per germline, CDR1 SQVTM and CDR2 ANQGSEA. The CDR3 loop spans 14 amino acids. The J segment lost 5 bases and the V segment lost 4 bases, leaving 10 bases of the junction unmatched. The CDR3 region has the DNA TGCAGCGTTGTTGAATGGACAGGCGGGGAGACCCAGTACTTC. It yields the protein CSVVEWTGGETQYF.